Below, 10 T cell receptor beta chains from the same sample are listed, as sequenced in a study of early T cells in non-severe SARS-CoV-2 infection. In TCRdb, the 5' RACE reads were re-called with MiXCR into one record per CDR3 protein. The sample has about 70,000 distinct CDR3 sequences, around 4.2% seen once; the top ten hold 3.6%. Sequencing was performed on whole blood, taken at baseline. The receptors originated from an adult who was a healthcare worker with PCR-confirmed SARS-CoV-2 infection or an uninfected control (not recorded which). The donor label of this sample is uncertain.

Ten or more counts support this clonotype. This rearrangement joins TRBV28 to TRBJ1-1; D not resolved. This CDR3 comprises 15 residues. In germline, CDR1 is MDHEN, CDR2 SYDVKM. Trimming cost V 2 bases and J 5 bases, with 15 bases left between them. CDR3 loop: CASSLRTLTGTEAFF. In nucleotides, the CDR3 is TGTGCCAGCAGTTTACGCACCCTCACCGGGACTGAAGCTTTCTTT.

The J gene is TRBJ2-3, the V gene TRBV11-2; D is possibly TRBD1 (5 bases). Trimming took 5 bases from V and 3 from J, leaving 18 bases between them. Germline-derived CDR1 and CDR2 are SGHAT and FQNNGV. The length of the CDR3 is 16 residues. Written as DNA, the CDR3 is TGTGCCAGCAGCCATTCATACAGGTTGCCGACAGATACGCAGTATTTT. As protein: CASSHSYRLPTDTQYF.

This clonotype occurred many times. Here the CDR3 DNA reads TGTGCCAGCAGTTACGGGAACCAGCCCCAGCATTTT. Amino acids: CASSYGNQPQHF. The genes are TRBV6-6 and TRBJ1-5; D remains unclear. This CDR3 is 12 amino acids long. V lost 2 bases to trimming and J lost 7 bases, with 6 bases between them. The germline V gene encodes CDR1 MNHNY and CDR2 SVGAGI (reference sequence).

This clonotype came up many times. The chain uses TRBV6-6 and TRBJ1-6; TRBD1 is a possible D gene (5 bases). This CDR3 is built from 16 residues. Trimming pared 0 bases from V and 3 bases from J, leaving 9 bases between. CDR1 is MNHNY, CDR2 SVGAGI, per germline (reference sequence). The DNA for the CDR3 is TGTGCCAGCAGTTACTCCGGGGGAGTCTATAATTCACCCCTCCACTTT. Protein sequence: CASSYSGGVYNSPLHF.

The genes are TRBV20-1 and TRBJ2-3; D is ambiguous. Germline CDR1 and CDR2: DFQATT and SNEGSKA (reference sequence). Trimming took off 1 base at V and 1 base at J, with 6 bases between the two ends. There are 13 residues in the CDR3. CDR3 DNA sequence: TGCAGTGCTAGAGGGGCACGCACAGATACGCAGTATTTT. Translated, it gives CSARGARTDTQYF.

This clonotype was found many times. The chain has TRBV7-2 and TRBJ2-3; D not resolved. Germline CDR1 SGHTA, CDR2 FQGNSA. Between the trimmed V and J ends, which lost 5 bases and 2 bases, there was a span of 14 bases. The CDR3 extends over 15 amino acids. The CDR3 sequence is CASSRRTLPTDTQYF. CDR3 nucleotide sequence: TGTGCCAGCAGCCGGCGGACGTTGCCCACAGATACGCAGTATTTT.

This clonotype was recorded many times. This chain uses TRBV11-1 with TRBJ1-3, with TRBD1 as a possible D gene (5 bases). The CDR3 consists of 18 residues. The germline gives CDR1 SGHAT, CDR2 FQDESV (reference sequence). V lost 3 bases to trimming and J lost 4 bases, with 22 bases between them. For the CDR3, the DNA is TGTGCCAGCAGCTTGGATCATCTCCTCGGGGCTGCAGGAAACACCATATATTTT. It encodes CASSLDHLLGAAGNTIYF.

This clonotype was detected ten times or more. The chain joins TRBV7-6 to TRBJ1-6; 8 bases match TRBD1. Germline V gene lookup returns CDR1 SGHVS and CDR2 FNYEAQ. V trimming: 4 bases; J trimming: 9 bases; junction bases outside the gene matches: 2. The CDR3 length is 13 residues. The DNA for the CDR3 is TGTGCCAGCAGCTCGGACAGGGCTTCACCCCTCCACTTT. Its protein is CASSSDRASPLHF.

This clonotype was counted at least ten times. This rearrangement joins TRBV7-3 to TRBJ2-6; no reliable D call. The V gene's germline CDR1 is SGHTA and CDR2 FQGTGA. Deletions cut 5 bases from V and 0 bases from J, with 8 bases between. The CDR3 totals 15 residues. CDR3 coding DNA: TGTGCCAGCAGCGCAGAACCCTCTGGGGCCAACGTCCTGACTTTC. Encoded protein: CASSAEPSGANVLTF.

This clonotype was counted ten times or more. The rearrangement links TRBV7-9 to TRBJ2-2, with D unclear. This CDR3 has 14 residues. Germline CDR1 reads SEHNR; CDR2 reads FQNEAQ (reference sequence). Trimming took off 2 bases at V and 2 bases at J, with 6 bases between the two ends. CDR3 residues: CASSLPPNTGELFF. CDR3 nucleotides: TGTGCCAGCAGCTTACCCCCCAACACCGGGGAGCTGTTTTTT.